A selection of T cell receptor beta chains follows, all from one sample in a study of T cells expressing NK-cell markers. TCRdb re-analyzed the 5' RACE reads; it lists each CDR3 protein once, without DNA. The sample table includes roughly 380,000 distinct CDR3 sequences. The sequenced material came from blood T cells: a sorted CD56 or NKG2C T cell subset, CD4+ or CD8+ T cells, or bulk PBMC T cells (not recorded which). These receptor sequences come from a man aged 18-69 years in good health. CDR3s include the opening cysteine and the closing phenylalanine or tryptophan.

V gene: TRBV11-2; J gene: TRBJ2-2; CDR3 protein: CASSPSGGVNTGELFF
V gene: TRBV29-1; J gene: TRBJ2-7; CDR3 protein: CSAAGQGHYEQYF
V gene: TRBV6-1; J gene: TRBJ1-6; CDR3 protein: CASRPFRGGSNSPLHF
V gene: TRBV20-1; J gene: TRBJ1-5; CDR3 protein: CSAIRGGETQHF
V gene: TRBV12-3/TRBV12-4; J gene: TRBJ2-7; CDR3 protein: CASSAAGTSKSYEQYF
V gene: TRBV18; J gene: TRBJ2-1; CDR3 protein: CASSPLTLDNEQFF
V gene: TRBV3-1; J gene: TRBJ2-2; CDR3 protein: CASSHTGPTGELFF
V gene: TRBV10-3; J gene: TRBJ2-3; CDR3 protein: CAIGRETTNTDTQYF
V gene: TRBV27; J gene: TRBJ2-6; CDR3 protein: CASTSFSPRATGGSGANVLTF
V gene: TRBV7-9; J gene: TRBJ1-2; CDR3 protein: CASIPPGVPINYGYTF
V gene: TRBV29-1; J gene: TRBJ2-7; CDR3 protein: CSVGAPGTYEQYF
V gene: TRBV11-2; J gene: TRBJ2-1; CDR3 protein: CASSWGGTVKTNEQFF
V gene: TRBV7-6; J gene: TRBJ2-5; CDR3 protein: CASRGLGGGETQYF
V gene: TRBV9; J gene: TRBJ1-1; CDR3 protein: CASSTAGTGDTEAFF
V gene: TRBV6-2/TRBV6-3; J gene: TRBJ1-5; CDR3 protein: CASYAGGTGWNQPQHF
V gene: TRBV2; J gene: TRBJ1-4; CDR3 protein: CASRAGLANEKLFF
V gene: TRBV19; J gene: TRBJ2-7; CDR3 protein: CASSGQKRTGEQYF
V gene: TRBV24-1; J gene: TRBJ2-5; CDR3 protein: CATSDFGGAQYF
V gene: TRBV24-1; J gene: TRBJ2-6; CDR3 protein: CATSAGGRANVLTF
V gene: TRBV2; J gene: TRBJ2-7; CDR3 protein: CASSENGPRGEQYF
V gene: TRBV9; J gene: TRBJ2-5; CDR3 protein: CASSVNWGGETQYF
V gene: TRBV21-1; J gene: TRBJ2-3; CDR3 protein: CASSNPREDADTQYF
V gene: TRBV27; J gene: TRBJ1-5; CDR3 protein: CASSLRGAVQPQHF
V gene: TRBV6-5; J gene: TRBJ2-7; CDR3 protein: CASSYSRQGAYEQYF
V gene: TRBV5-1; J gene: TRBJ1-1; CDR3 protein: CASSLGWGPQMNTEAFF
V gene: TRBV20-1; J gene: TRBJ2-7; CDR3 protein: CSALLQGTSYEQYF
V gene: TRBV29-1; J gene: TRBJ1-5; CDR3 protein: CSATTGANQPQHF
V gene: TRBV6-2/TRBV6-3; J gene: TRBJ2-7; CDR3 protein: CASRGQRRKEQYF
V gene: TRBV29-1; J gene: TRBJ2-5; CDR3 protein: CSVETGILQETQYF
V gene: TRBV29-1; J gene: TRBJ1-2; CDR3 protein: CSVESVTAYGYTF
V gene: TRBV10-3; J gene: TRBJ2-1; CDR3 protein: CAPGPREVNEQFF
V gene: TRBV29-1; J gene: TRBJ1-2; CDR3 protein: CSVEGRDRAIYGYTF
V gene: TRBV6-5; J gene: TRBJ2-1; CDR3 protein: CASSLTSGGGHNEQFF
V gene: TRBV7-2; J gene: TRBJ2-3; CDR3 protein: CASSLQAGGGTDTQYF
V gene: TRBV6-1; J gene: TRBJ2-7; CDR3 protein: CASSAMSRDEQYF
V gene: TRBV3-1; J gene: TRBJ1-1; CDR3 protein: CASSPYLGGHEAFF
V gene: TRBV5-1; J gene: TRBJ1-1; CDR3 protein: CASSSGGVLNTEAFF